One and the same sample provided the 31 T cell receptor beta chains below, sequenced in a study of blood T cell repertoires in COVID-19. Profiled with immunoSEQ multiplex PCR; TCRdb holds only in-frame clones, not every one. The sample consists of 300,000 to 350,000 clones, 90% to 95% of them appearing once. Sequencing input: PBMCs or T cells enriched from blood (not recorded which). These TCRs come from a woman between 25 and 40 years old who had been exposed to COVID-19.

V usage is TRBV5-1 and J usage is TRBJ1-1, with D possibly matching TRBD1 (6 bases). The germline gives CDR1 SGHRS, CDR2 YFSETQ. Trimming pared 4 bases from V and 3 bases from J, leaving 25 bases between. This CDR3 has 18 amino acids. The CDR3 nucleotides are TGCGCCAGCAGCCTATGGTGGGTCGGGGCAGGGGATTACACTGAAGCTTTCTTT. It is translated as CASSLWWVGAGDYTEAFF.

The rearrangement joins TRBV9 to TRBJ2-3, with a possible D match to TRBD2 (6 bases). CDR3 length: 18 residues. Trimming shortened V by 3 bases and J by 6 bases, and 26 bases separated the two germline ends. The germline gives CDR1 SGDLS, CDR2 YYNGEE. CDR3 sequence: CASSGRGRSGLGVDTQYF. The DNA of the CDR3 is TGTGCCAGCAGCGGTAGGGGCCGTAGCGGCTTGGGGGTGGATACGCAGTATTTT. Combining the CDR3 with reference TRBV9 and TRBJ2-3 gives the whole variable domain DSGVTQTPKHLITATGQRVTLRCSPRSGDLSVYWYQQSLDQGLQFLIQYYNGEERAKGNILERFSAQQFPDLHSELNLSSLELGDSALYFCASSGRGRSGLGVDTQYFGPGTRLTVL.

This clone appeared once. The rearrangement links TRBV19 to TRBJ1-5; D perhaps matches TRBD1 (5 bases). There are 17 residues in the CDR3. CDR1 LNHDA and CDR2 SQIVND come from the germline V gene (reference sequence). Between the trimmed V and J ends, which lost 7 bases and 5 bases, there was a span of 24 bases. CDR3 nucleotides: TGTGCCAGTACCTCCGTCGACGGCAGGGTTCTCGATCAGCCCCAGCATTTT. Residues: CASTSVDGRVLDQPQHF.

This rearrangement joins TRBV6-5 to TRBJ1-6; TRBD1 aligns across 9 bases. The CDR3 is 15 amino acids. The germline V gene encodes CDR1 MNHEY and CDR2 SVGAGI. After removal of 7 bases from V and 9 bases from J, the junction contained 10 bases not matched to a gene. The CDR3 DNA follows: TGTGCCAGCACCTTTCCGGGACAGGGTGGTTCACCCCTCCACTTT. This sequence encodes CASTFPGQGGSPLHF.

The chain links TRBV18 to TRBJ2-7; D not certain. Trimming shortened V by 4 bases and J by 2 bases, and 12 bases separated the two germline ends. In germline, CDR1 is KGHSH, CDR2 LQKENI. This CDR3 comprises 14 residues. This CDR3 reads CASSRRQATYEQYF. In nucleotides, the CDR3 is TGTGCCAGCTCACGGCGACAAGCAACCTACGAGCAGTACTTC.

This clone was detected only once. The rearrangement uses TRBV9 and TRBJ2-5; 16 positions agree with TRBD2. This CDR3 has 16 amino acids. Germline CDR1 is SGDLS and CDR2 is YYNGEE. Trimming took 4 bases from V and 5 from J; bases not matched to a gene: 5. CDR3 loop: CASSRGLAGGSETQYF. The DNA for the CDR3 is TGTGCCAGCAGCCGGGGACTAGCGGGGGGGTCGGAGACCCAGTACTTC. Looking up the rest from reference TRBV9 and TRBJ2-5 gives the full variable domain: DSGVTQTPKHLITATGQRVTLRCSPRSGDLSVYWYQQSLDQGLQFLIQYYNGEERAKGNILERFSAQQFPDLHSELNLSSLELGDSALYFCASSRGLAGGSETQYFGPGTRLLVL.

The V call is TRBV28, the J call TRBJ2-5; possible D gene TRBD2, 6 bases. Trimming removed 3 bases at V and 3 bases at J, with 11 bases between. Per the germline V gene, CDR1 is MDHEN and CDR2 is SYDVKM. CDR3 length: 14 residues. The CDR3 protein is CASSLGGLKETQYF. The CDR3, as DNA: TGTGCCAGCAGTTTGGGGGGACTGAAAGAGACCCAGTACTTC.

This rearrangement joins TRBV7-2 to TRBJ2-7, with TRBD1 matching 8 bases. The CDR3 is 16 amino acids. J lost 5 bases, V lost 3 bases, and 12 bases had no gene match. Germline CDR1 SGHTA, CDR2 FQGNSA. CDR3 sequence: CASSFLGQGKGNEQYF. In DNA form, the CDR3 reads TGTGCCAGCAGCTTCCTCGGACAGGGAAAGGGCAACGAGCAGTACTTC.

The chain couples TRBV11-3 to TRBJ2-2, with D tentatively TRBD2 (6 bases). V was pared by 5 bases and J by 7 bases, with 17 bases between. The CDR3 is 15 residues long. Germline V gene lookup returns CDR1 SGHNT and CDR2 YENEEA. The CDR3 region has the DNA TGTGCCAGCAGCCCCCGAGCTAGCGCTGGCGGGGAGCTGTTTTTT. As protein: CASSPRASAGGELFF.

This clone was seen once. The rearrangement links TRBV7-2 to TRBJ2-5; 9 nucleotides match TRBD1. Germline values: CDR1 SGHTA, CDR2 FQGNSA. The trim removed 3 bases at V and 4 bases at J, leaving 6 bases unmatched. CDR3 length: 15 residues. Here the CDR3 reads CASSFSGTGRETQYF. CDR3 DNA: TGTGCCAGCAGCTTTTCCGGGACAGGGCGAGAGACCCAGTACTTC.

This chain connects TRBV4-1 to TRBJ1-1, with a possible D match to TRBD1 (5 bases). Per the germline V gene, CDR1 is MGHRA and CDR2 is YSYEKL. This CDR3 contains 14 residues. The germline V and J ends were trimmed by 5 bases and 3 bases, with 13 bases remaining between them. This CDR3 is CASSYAGGDTEAFF. The CDR3 bases are TGCGCCAGCAGCTATGCTGGGGGGGACACTGAAGCTTTCTTT.

CDR3 coding DNA: TGTGCCAGCAGTTCCACAGGACAAGGGGCTACCCAGTACTTC. This encodes CASSSTGQGATQYF. The genes are TRBV6-2 or TRBV6-3 and TRBJ2-7; the D gene is possibly TRBD1 (5 bases). Trimming shortened V by 4 bases and J by 10 bases, and 20 bases separated the two germline ends. The CDR3 is made up of 14 amino acids. Germline CDR1 MNHEY, CDR2 SVGEGT.

This chain uses TRBV4-3 with TRBJ2-7, with D unresolved. Germline V gene lookup returns CDR1 LGHNA and CDR2 YSLEER. The CDR3 sequence is 14 residues long. V dropped 2 bases and J dropped 4 bases, with 12 bases sitting between them. The DNA for the CDR3 is TGCGCCAGCAGCCAACGAGACACCGCTTACGAGCAGTACTTC. Amino acids: CASSQRDTAYEQYF.

The gene calls are TRBV6-2 or TRBV6-3 and TRBJ1-2, with D tentatively TRBD1 (6 bases). V was trimmed by 0 bases and J by 7 bases, leaving 15 bases between them. Germline V lookup: CDR1 MNHEY, CDR2 SVGEGT. This CDR3 has 15 residues. CDR3: CASSYSMQGRFGYTF. CDR3 nucleotide sequence: TGTGCCAGCAGTTACTCGATGCAGGGGCGATTTGGCTACACCTTC.

V usage is TRBV5-1 and J usage is TRBJ1-2; 7 nucleotides match TRBD1. This CDR3 has 14 residues. The ends lost 3 bases at V and 2 bases at J; junction bases unmatched: 4. In germline, CDR1 is SGHRS, CDR2 YFSETQ. CDR3 DNA: TGCGCCAGCAGCTCAGGACAGGCAAACTATGGCTACACCTTC. It specifies CASSSGQANYGYTF.

The J gene is TRBJ2-1, the V gene TRBV5-4; 11 bases fit TRBD2. The germline CDR1 and CDR2 sequences are SGHNT and YYREEE (reference sequence). Unmatched junction bases numbered 4, after V lost 0 bases and J lost 8 bases. This CDR3 contains 15 residues. In DNA form, the CDR3 reads TGTGCCAGCAGCTTGGGTAGCGGGGGGGCGCATGAGCAGTTCTTC. Translation gives CASSLGSGGAHEQFF.

V gene TRBV19 combines with J gene TRBJ1-1, with D possibly TRBD1 on 5 matching bases. The CDR3 consists of 13 residues. V was clipped by 5 bases and J by 0 bases, with 7 bases between them. Germline-derived CDR1 and CDR2 are LNHDA and SQIVND (reference sequence). This CDR3 is CASSQGMNTEAFF. The CDR3 DNA is TGTGCCAGTAGTCAGGGCATGAACACTGAAGCTTTCTTT.

The chain couples TRBV6-5 to TRBJ2-1; D is undetermined. CDR3 length: 13 amino acids. Germline CDR1 is MNHEY and CDR2 is SVGAGI. V was trimmed by 2 bases and J by 15 bases, leaving 17 bases between them. This CDR3 is CASSYGDSHNRFF. In DNA form, the CDR3 reads TGTGCCAGCAGTTACGGTGACTCCCATAATCGGTTCTTC.

Note on this clone: One end of the junction is discordant with germline, which a read error may explain. V usage is TRBV2 and J usage is TRBJ2-5, with TRBD1 identical over 7 bases. Germline CDR1 reads SNHLY; CDR2 reads FYNNEI. This CDR3 has 13 residues. The CDR3 protein is CAGSTGTRIPSHF. CDR3 sequence (DNA): TGTGCCGGGTCGACAGGGACCAGGATACCCTCTCACTTC.

This clone appeared a single time. V gene TRBV5-1 combines with J gene TRBJ2-5; the D is unclear. Trimming took off 4 bases at V and 1 base at J, with 11 bases between the two ends. Germline CDR1 reads SGHRS; CDR2 reads YFSETQ. CDR3 length equals 14 residues. CDR3 nucleotides: TGCGCCAGCAGCCTCCAGGCAACCCAAGAGACCCAGTACTTC. The encoded protein is CASSLQATQETQYF.

This CDR3 reads CASTLTGGGNQPQHF. CDR3 coding DNA: TGTGCCAGCACCCTGACAGGGGGAGGCAATCAGCCCCAGCATTTT. This chain uses TRBV27 with TRBJ1-5, with 9 bases identical to TRBD1. The CDR3 runs to 15 residues. Unmatched junction bases numbered 6, after V lost 7 bases and J lost 2 bases. Germline V lookup: CDR1 MNHEY, CDR2 SMNVEV (reference sequence).

This chain links TRBV5-1 with TRBJ1-1; TRBD1 is a possible D gene (6 bases). The germline CDR1 and CDR2 sequences are SGHRS and YFSETQ. The V end lost 4 bases, the J end lost 5 bases, and 15 bases lay between the germline ends. The CDR3 sequence is 14 residues long. CDR3 loop: CASSGDTPGTEAFF. The CDR3 DNA reads as TGCGCCAGCAGCGGGGACACCCCGGGGACTGAAGCTTTCTTT.

V is TRBV4-3 and J is TRBJ2-4; 8 nucleotides agree with TRBD2. With 3 bases clipped from V and 4 bases from J, the junction kept 11 bases outside the gene matches. Germline CDR1 LGHNA, CDR2 YSLEER. The CDR3 is made up of 17 amino acids. DNA for the CDR3: TGCGCCAGCAGCCAGGACCGGGGGGGGAGGCTGAAAAACATTCAGTACTTC. Its translation: CASSQDRGGRLKNIQYF.

Written as DNA, the CDR3 is TGTGCCAGCAGATCCATACAGGGCGCGACTGAAGCTTTCTTT. Translating gives CASRSIQGATEAFF. The chain combines TRBV2 with TRBJ1-1; a possible D gene is TRBD1 (6 bases). V lost 6 bases, J lost 5 bases, and 16 bases lay in between. Germline V gives CDR1 SNHLY, CDR2 FYNNEI. The CDR3 has 14 residues. Looking up the rest from reference TRBV2 and TRBJ1-1 gives the full variable domain: EPEVTQTPSHQVTQMGQEVILRCVPISNHLYFYWYRQILGQKVEFLVSFYNNEISEKSEIFDDQFSVERPDGSNFTLKIRSTKLEDSAMYFCASRSIQGATEAFFGQGTRLTVV.

The DNA of the CDR3 is TGTGCCAGCAGCCCGATGAGAACCTATGGCTACACCTTC. The encoded protein is CASSPMRTYGYTF. This sequence joins TRBV5-5 and TRBJ1-2; the D is unclear. V lost 4 bases and J 4 bases, leaving 11 bases between the germline ends. CDR3 length equals 13 residues. Looked up from germline, CDR1 is SGHKS and CDR2 is YYEKEE (reference sequence).

V gene TRBV9 combines with J gene TRBJ1-1; possibly TRBD1 for D (5 bases). The germline V and J ends were trimmed by 3 bases and 4 bases, with 16 bases remaining between them. Germline V gene data show CDR1 as SGDLS and CDR2 as YYNGEE. The CDR3 runs to 15 residues. The CDR3 sequence is CASSARQYSSTEAFF. The CDR3 nucleotides are TGTGCCAGCAGCGCTAGACAGTATTCGAGCACTGAAGCTTTCTTT.

Here the CDR3 DNA reads TGTGCCAGCAGCGTAGGAATGGGCCCGGGGGCTGAAGCTTTCTTT. The encoded protein is CASSVGMGPGAEAFF. This chain links TRBV9 with TRBJ1-1; D might be TRBD1 (5 bases). The germline V gene encodes CDR1 SGDLS and CDR2 YYNGEE. The CDR3 covers 15 residues. V was trimmed by 0 bases and J by 6 bases, leaving 15 bases between them. Based on the CDR3 plus reference TRBV9 and TRBJ1-1, the full variable domain is DSGVTQTPKHLITATGQRVTLRCSPRSGDLSVYWYQQSLDQGLQFLIQYYNGEERAKGNILERFSAQQFPDLHSELNLSSLELGDSALYFCASSVGMGPGAEAFFGQGTRLTVV.

The chain links TRBV11-2 to TRBJ2-7, with 7 bases lining up with TRBD2. Germline V lookup: CDR1 SGHAT, CDR2 FQNNGV. This CDR3 has 15 residues. J was trimmed by 7 bases and V by 1 base; bases with no gene match: 10. The CDR3 DNA sequence: TGTGCCAGCAGCTTAGTGCCACGACAAGCGGGGGAGCAGTACTTC. Its translation: CASSLVPRQAGEQYF.

The chain carries TRBV7-6 and TRBJ2-7; tentative D call: TRBD1 (6 bases). This CDR3 is 16 amino acids long. Trimming removed 4 bases from V and 1 base from J, with 17 bases in between. Germline CDR1 SGHVS, CDR2 FNYEAQ. This chain's CDR3 is CASSSEIRDKSYEQYF. The CDR3 DNA is TGTGCCAGCAGCTCAGAGATAAGGGACAAATCCTACGAGCAGTACTTC. Using reference TRBV7-6 and TRBJ2-7 for the parts outside the CDR3, the full variable domain is GAGVSQSPRYKVTKRGQDVALRCDPISGHVSLYWYRQALGQGPEFLTYFNYEAQQDKSGLPNDRFSAERPEGSISTLTIQRTEQRDSAMYRCASSSEIRDKSYEQYFGPGTRLTVT.

This chain joins TRBV2 and TRBJ1-2; D call uncertain. Trimming removed 6 bases from V and 2 bases from J, with 10 bases in between. CDR3 length: 13 amino acids. Per the germline V gene, CDR1 is SNHLY and CDR2 is FYNNEI. Here the CDR3 reads CASRSRVNYGYTF. CDR3 nucleotides: TGTGCCAGCAGGTCGAGGGTAAACTATGGCTACACCTTC.

The rearrangement uses TRBV15 and TRBJ2-1; TRBD2 matches at 9 bases. Germline-derived CDR1 and CDR2 are LNHNV and YYDKDF (reference sequence). The CDR3 has 14 residues. J was trimmed by 6 bases and V by 6 bases; bases with no gene match: 6. CDR3 sequence (DNA): TGTGCCACCAGGCTGGGGACTAGCTTCAATGAGCAGTTCTTC. It codes for CATRLGTSFNEQFF.